This TCR beta chain comes out of a study of shared clonotypes between healthy human individuals. Participating donors were healthy, HIV-negative adults free of recent acute infections or vaccinations. Researchers partitioned CD4+ cells into CD45RA+ naive and CD45RA-negative memory subsets. For each subset, genomic DNA was distributed in equal portions over several immunoSEQ plates. The assay was immunoSEQ multiplex PCR, and TCRdb's table has in-frame clones only and misses some. The sample has over a million clones, roughly 96% seen once; the top ten hold about 1.2%. V was shortened by 0 bases and J by 2 bases, with 11 bases between the two germline ends. The CDR3 is 16 residues long. The germline CDR1 and CDR2 sequences are LNHNV and YYDKDF (reference sequence).

The origin of this receptor is a man aged 25 to 40 in good health. Sample: naive CD4+ T cells sorted from blood. The subset here: CD45RA+ positively selected. V is TRBV15 and J is TRBJ1-3, with D possibly TRBD1 on 5 matching bases. The CDR3 DNA reads TGTGCCACCAGCAGAGATGGGGGGAAGGCTGGAAACACCATATATTTT. Encoded protein: CATSRDGGKAGNTIYF.